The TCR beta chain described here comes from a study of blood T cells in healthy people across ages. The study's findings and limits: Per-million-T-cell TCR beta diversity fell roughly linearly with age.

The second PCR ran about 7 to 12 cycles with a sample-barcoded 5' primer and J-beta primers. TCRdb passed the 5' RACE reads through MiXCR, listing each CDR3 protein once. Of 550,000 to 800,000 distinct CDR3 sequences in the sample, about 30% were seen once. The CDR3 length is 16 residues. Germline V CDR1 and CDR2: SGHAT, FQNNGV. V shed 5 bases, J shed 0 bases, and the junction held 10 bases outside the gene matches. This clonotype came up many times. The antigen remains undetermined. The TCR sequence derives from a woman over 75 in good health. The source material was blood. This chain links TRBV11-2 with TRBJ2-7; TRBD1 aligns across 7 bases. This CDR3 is CASSPGQDRFSYEQYF. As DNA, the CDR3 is TGTGCCAGCAGCCCCGGACAGGACCGATTCTCCTACGAGCAGTACTTC.